This T cell receptor (beta chain) came from a study of beta chain features in type 1 diabetes (dated by TCRdb to 2016 to 2018). Turning to the overall study: Patients and healthy donors did not differ in mean age, gender distribution, total cell number or subset yield. A total of about 100,000,000 sorted cells were examined across all samples, and RNA yield correlated strongly with the number of cells per subset. In the study, TCRB repertoires of sorted circulating CD4+ T cell subsets from recently diagnosed type 1 diabetes patients were compared with those of matched healthy donors. Whereas all 28 donors provided naive and central memory subsets, regulatory and stem cell-like memory subsets were isolated from just 8 patients and about eight healthy donors.

General study outcomes and caveats: HLA sub-analyses involved small numbers of individuals, so any influence of HLA type on TCRB rearrangement remained unresolved. Type 1 diabetes patients showed a moderate but significant shortening of TCRB CDR3 length in all four CD4+ subsets. Naive, central memory and regulatory TCRB repertoires appeared to be more alike among patients than among healthy donors. Because cDNA was sequenced instead of genomic DNA, activated cells with high expression could be over-represented, although the groups did not differ in activation or CD3 levels. Shorter templates might have been favored by PCR, but patient and control samples were amplified and corrected together, so both groups would have been affected equally by any skew. Fewer insertions and more nucleotide deletions at VDJ recombination sites were observed in patients with type 1 diabetes, implying thymic rearrangement abnormalities.

The entire amount of isolated RNA was reverse transcribed using the High Capacity cDNA Reverse Transcription Kit, so the sequenced TCRB transcripts were expressed ones. Deep immunoSEQ sequencing was performed on naive, central memory and regulatory T cell samples, with an average of roughly 3.6 million total reads per sample. After sorted cells were lysed in RLT buffer, RNA was extracted with DNase-treated RNeasy Micro or Mini kits, with the choice depending on cell number. To prevent cross-contamination, each cell subset was processed individually, whereas patient and healthy donor samples were processed jointly. TCRB sequences were amplified from cDNA with the immunoSEQ multiplex PCR, producing 87-bp fragments spanning the CDR3 region. Amplicons were sequenced on the Illumina HiSeq platform. The study's own analysis went as follows. Synthetic template baselines were used to correct PCR bias computationally, reads within Hamming distance 2 were collapsed, and singletons that could not be merged were discarded. Reads were aligned to IMGT to assign V, D and J genes, CDR3 length, and insertions or deletions at six rearrangement sites. Within each subset, clonotype counts were normalized to the number of sorted cells before true diversity and Gini coefficients were calculated with the tcR R package. The overlap coefficient, calculated on TCRB nucleotide sequences, was used to quantify repertoire sharing. TCRdb mirrors the immuneACCESS table, restricted to in-frame sequences. Some clones are absent from its copies; in checked studies, under half trace to an unresolved V gene, and the reason for the others is unknown. V and J calls and clone size are as listed in that table; D and trimming were resolved from the DNA. In this sample the table shows 200,000 to 250,000 clones, 25% to 35% of which occur a single time. Of the sample, 4% falls within the top ten clones.

From each donor, a single peripheral blood sample of approximately 120 mL on average was drawn into heparinised tubes. A BD FACSAria II and a panel including CD45RO, CCR7, CD25, CD127, CD95 and CD27 were used to sort naive, central memory, regulatory and stem cell-like memory CD4+ T cells. Purity was above 98% for every sorted population. PBMCs were separated immediately by Lymphoprep density gradient centrifugation and were stained directly, without being cultured. So that batch effects would be minimized, each experiment stained and sorted samples in pairs, pairing one healthy donor with one patient. This clone has more than one count but fewer than ten. Its specific antigen is unknown. No base quality values were provided; no much bigger clone lies one nucleotide off. The CDR3 contains 16 residues, cysteine and phenylalanine counted. The retained sequence is limited to the CDR3, 48 bases, with the frame set at the first base. V is trimmed back by 1 base and J by 6 bases, and the junction contains 7 bases that no gene match accounts for. According to the germline V gene, CDR1 reads MDHEN and CDR2 reads SYDVKM.

This sequence originates from a man aged 30-40 years in good health. The chain is encoded by TRBV28 joined to TRBJ2-7, with 12 bases in between that match TRBD1. Source material: central memory CD4+ T cells from blood. The base sequence is TGTGCCAGCAGTTTATTACCGGGACAGGGGGCTGGCGAGCAGTACTTC. It encodes CASSLLPGQGAGEQYF.